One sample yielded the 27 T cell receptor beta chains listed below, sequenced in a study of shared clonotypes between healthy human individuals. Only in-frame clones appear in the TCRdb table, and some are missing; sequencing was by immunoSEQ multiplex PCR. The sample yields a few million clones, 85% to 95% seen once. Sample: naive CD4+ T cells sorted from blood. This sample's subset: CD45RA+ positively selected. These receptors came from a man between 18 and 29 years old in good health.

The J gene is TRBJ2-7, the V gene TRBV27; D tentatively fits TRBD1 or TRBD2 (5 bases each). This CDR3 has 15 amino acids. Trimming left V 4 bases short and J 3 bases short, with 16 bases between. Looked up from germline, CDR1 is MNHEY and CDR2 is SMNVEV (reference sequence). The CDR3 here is CASSSAGTSFYEQYF. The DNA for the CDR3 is TGTGCCAGCAGTTCCGCTGGGACGTCTTTCTACGAGCAGTACTTC.

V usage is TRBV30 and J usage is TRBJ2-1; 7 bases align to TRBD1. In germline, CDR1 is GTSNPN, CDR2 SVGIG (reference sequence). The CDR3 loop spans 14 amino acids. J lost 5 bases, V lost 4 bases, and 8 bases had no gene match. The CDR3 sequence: CAWNPGQSNNEQFF. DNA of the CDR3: TGTGCCTGGAATCCGGGACAGTCTAACAATGAGCAGTTCTTC.

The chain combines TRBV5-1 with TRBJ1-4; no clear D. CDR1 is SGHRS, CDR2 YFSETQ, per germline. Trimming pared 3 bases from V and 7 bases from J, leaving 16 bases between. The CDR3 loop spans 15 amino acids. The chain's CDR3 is CASSYRTGLGEKLFF. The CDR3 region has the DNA TGCGCCAGCAGCTACCGGACGGGGTTGGGTGAAAAACTGTTTTTT.

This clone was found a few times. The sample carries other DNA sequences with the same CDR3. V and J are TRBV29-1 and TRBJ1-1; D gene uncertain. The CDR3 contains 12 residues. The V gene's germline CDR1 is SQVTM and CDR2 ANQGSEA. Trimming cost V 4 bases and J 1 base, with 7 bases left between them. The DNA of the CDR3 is TGCAGCGTTGCGACTCCGAACACTGAAGCTTTCTTT. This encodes CSVATPNTEAFF.

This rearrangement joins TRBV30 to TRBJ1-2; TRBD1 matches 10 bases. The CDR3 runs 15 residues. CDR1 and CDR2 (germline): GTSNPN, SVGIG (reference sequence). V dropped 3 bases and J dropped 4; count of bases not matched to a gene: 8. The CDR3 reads CAWRIGQGDSYGYTF. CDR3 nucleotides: TGTGCCTGGAGGATCGGACAGGGGGACTCCTATGGCTACACCTTC.

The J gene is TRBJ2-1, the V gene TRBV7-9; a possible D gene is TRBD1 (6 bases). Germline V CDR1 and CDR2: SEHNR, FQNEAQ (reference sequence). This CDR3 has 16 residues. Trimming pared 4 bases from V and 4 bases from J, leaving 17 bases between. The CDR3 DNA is TGTGCCAGCAGCTCATATACAGGGAATCTGTACAATGAGCAGTTCTTC. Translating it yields CASSSYTGNLYNEQFF.

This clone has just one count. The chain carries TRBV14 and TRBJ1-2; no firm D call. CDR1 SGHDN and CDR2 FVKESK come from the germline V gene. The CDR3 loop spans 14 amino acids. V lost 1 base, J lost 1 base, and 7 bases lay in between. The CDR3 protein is CASSQGNSNYGYTF. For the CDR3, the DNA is TGTGCCAGCAGCCAAGGAAATAGTAACTATGGCTACACCTTC.

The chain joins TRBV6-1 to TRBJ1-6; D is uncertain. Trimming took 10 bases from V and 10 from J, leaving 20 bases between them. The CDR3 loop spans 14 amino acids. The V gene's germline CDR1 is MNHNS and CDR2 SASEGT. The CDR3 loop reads CATVVISNGSPLHF. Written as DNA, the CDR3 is TGTGCCACCGTAGTGATTTCCAATGGGTCACCCCTCCACTTT.

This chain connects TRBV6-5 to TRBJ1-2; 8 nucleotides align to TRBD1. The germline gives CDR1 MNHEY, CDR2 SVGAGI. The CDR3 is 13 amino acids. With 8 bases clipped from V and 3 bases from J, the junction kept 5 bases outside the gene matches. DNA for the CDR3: TGTGCCAGCGGGGGACAGGTTGACTATGGCTACACCTTC. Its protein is CASGGQVDYGYTF.

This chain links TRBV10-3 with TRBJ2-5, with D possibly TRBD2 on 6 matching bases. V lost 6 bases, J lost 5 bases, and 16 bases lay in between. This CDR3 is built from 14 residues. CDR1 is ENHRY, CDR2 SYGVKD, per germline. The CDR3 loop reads CAISLFPGLETQYF. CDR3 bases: TGTGCCATCAGCCTCTTCCCGGGACTGGAGACCCAGTACTTC.

In DNA, the CDR3 is TGTGCCAGCAGCTGGGGACAGGGGGAAGAGACCCAGTACTTC. Translated: CASSWGQGEETQYF. This chain links TRBV5-6 with TRBJ2-5; 11 bases fit TRBD1. The germline V gene encodes CDR1 SGHDT and CDR2 YYEEEE. This CDR3 has 14 amino acids. V dropped 3 bases and J dropped 3; count of bases not matched to a gene: 1.

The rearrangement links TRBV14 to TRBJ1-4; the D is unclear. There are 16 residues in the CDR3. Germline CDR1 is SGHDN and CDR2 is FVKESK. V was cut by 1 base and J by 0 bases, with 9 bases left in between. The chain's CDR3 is CASSQVGGATNEKLFF. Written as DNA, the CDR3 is TGTGCCAGCAGCCAAGTGGGCGGTGCAACTAATGAAAAACTGTTTTTT.

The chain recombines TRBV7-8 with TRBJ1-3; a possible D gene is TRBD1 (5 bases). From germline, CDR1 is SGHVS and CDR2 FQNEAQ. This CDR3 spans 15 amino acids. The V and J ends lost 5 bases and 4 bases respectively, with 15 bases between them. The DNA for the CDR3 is TGTGCCAGCAGCCTAGACAGTCTAAGCGGAAACACCATATATTTT. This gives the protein CASSLDSLSGNTIYF.

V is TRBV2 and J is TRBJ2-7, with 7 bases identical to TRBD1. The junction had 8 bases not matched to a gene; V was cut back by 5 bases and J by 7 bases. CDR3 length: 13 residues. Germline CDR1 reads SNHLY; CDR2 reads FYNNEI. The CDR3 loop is CASSTDRASEQYF. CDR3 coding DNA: TGTGCCAGCAGTACCGACAGGGCTAGTGAGCAGTACTTC. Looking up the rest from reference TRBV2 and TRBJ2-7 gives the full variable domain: EPEVTQTPSHQVTQMGQEVILRCVPISNHLYFYWYRQILGQKVEFLVSFYNNEISEKSEIFDDQFSVERPDGSNFTLKIRSTKLEDSAMYFCASSTDRASEQYFGPGTRLTVT.

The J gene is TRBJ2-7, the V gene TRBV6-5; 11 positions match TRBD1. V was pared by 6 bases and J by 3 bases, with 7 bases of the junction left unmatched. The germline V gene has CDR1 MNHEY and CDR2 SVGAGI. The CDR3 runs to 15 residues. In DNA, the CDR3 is TGTGCCAGCAGGAGGATCGGGACAGGGGGCTACGAGCAGTACTTC. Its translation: CASRRIGTGGYEQYF.

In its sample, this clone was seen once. The CDR3 here is CASSVALGGGPYPDTQYF. The CDR3 DNA reads TGTGCCAGCAGCGTAGCTCTCGGCGGGGGGCCATATCCAGATACGCAGTATTTT. The chain combines TRBV9 with TRBJ2-3, with 8 bases fitting TRBD2. The CDR3 runs 18 residues. Per germline, CDR1 SGDLS and CDR2 YYNGEE. The V and J ends lost 0 bases and 4 bases, in that order; junction bases with no gene match: 13.

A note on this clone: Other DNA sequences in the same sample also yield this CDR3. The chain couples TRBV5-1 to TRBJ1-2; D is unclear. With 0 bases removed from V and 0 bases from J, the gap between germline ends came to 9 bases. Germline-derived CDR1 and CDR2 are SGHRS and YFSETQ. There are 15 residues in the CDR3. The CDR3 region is CASSLDVGANYGYTF. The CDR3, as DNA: TGCGCCAGCAGCTTGGACGTAGGAGCTAACTATGGCTACACCTTC.

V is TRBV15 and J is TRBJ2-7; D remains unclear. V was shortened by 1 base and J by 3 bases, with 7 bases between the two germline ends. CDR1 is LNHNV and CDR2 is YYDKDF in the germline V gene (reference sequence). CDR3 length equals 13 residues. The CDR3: CATSRAYLYEQYF. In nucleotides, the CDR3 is TGTGCCACCAGCAGAGCCTATCTCTACGAGCAGTACTTC.

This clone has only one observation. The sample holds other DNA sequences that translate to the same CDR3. For the CDR3, the DNA is TGTGCCAGCAGCTCGCGAGGCTCCTACGAGCAGTACTTC. Protein sequence: CASSSRGSYEQYF. The chain joins TRBV7-2 to TRBJ2-7; no clear D gene. The CDR3 consists of 13 residues. Trimming shortened V by 4 bases and J by 0 bases, and 7 bases separated the two germline ends. Germline CDR1 is SGHTA and CDR2 is FQGNSA.

CDR3 bases: TGTGCTAGTGGTTTTGACCCTGGGTGGGCAGGAGGCTCTGGGGCCAACGTCCTGACTTTC. Translating gives CASGFDPGWAGGSGANVLTF. The chain combines TRBV12-5 with TRBJ2-6; tentative D call: TRBD2 (5 bases). Trimming stripped 3 bases from V and 0 bases from J, with 21 bases between. This CDR3 has 20 residues. The germline V gene encodes CDR1 LGHNT and CDR2 FRNRAP.

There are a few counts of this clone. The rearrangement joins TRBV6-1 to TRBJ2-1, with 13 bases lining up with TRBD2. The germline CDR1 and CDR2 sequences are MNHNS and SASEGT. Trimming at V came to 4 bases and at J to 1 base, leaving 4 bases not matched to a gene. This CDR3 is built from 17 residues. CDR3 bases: TGTGCCAGCAGTGCGACGGGACTAGCGGGATCCTACAATGAGCAGTTCTTC. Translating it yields CASSATGLAGSYNEQFF.

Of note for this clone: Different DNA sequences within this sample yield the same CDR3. The CDR3 is CASSEAGYQPQHF. Here the CDR3 DNA reads TGTGCCAGCAGTGAGGCGGGGTATCAGCCCCAGCATTTT. The J gene is TRBJ1-5, the V gene TRBV6-1; D gene ambiguous. The CDR3 has 13 amino acids. Trimming left V 3 bases short and J 5 bases short, with 8 bases between. Germline V gene sequence: CDR1 MNHNS, CDR2 SASEGT.

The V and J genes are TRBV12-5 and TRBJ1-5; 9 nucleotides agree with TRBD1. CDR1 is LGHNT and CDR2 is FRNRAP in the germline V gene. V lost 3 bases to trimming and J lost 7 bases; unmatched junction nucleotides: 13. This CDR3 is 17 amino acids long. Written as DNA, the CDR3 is TGTGCTAGTGGTTTTCGGACAGGGGACGTCGTACGACAGCCCCAGCATTTT. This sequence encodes CASGFRTGDVVRQPQHF.

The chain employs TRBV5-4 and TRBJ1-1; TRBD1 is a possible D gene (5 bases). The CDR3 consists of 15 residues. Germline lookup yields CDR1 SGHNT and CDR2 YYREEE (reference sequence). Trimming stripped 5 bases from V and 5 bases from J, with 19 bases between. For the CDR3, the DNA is TGTGCCAGCAGTCCCACGGGCGGGGGTCAAACTGAAGCTTTCTTT. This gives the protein CASSPTGGGQTEAFF.

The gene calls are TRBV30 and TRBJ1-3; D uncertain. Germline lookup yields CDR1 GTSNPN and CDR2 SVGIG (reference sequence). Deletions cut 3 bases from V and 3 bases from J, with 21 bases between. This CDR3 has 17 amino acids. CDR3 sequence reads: CAWRGSGGKRLGNTIYF. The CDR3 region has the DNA TGTGCCTGGAGAGGGAGTGGAGGGAAGCGACTTGGAAACACCATATATTTT.

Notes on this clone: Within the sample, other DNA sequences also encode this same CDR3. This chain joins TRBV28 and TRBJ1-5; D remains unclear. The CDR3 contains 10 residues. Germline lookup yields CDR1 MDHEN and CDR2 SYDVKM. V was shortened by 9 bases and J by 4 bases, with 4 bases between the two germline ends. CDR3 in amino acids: CASNNQPQHF. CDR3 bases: TGTGCCAGTAATAATCAGCCCCAGCATTTT.

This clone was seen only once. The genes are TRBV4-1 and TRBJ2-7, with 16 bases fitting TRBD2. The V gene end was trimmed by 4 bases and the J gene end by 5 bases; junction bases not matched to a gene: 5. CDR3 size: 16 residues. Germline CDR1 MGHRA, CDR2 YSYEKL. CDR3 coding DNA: TGCGCCAGCAGCCGGGGGACTAGCGGGGGGGCCGACGAGCAGTACTTC. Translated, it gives CASSRGTSGGADEQYF.